The T cell receptor beta chain described here comes from a study of blood T cell repertoires in COVID-19. Study-level background: Specimens from acute and convalescent COVID-19 originated in the United States, Italy and Spain.

The CDR3 covers 16 residues. Germline CDR1 is MNHEY and CDR2 is SMNVEV (reference sequence). Trimming cost V 2 bases and J 0 bases; bases outside gene matches: 2. Sequencing was performed with immunoSEQ multiplex PCR; in TCRdb, only in-frame clones are kept and a portion is missing. The table records some 140,000 clones, approximately 80% of them present only once. Seattle-derived patients entered the study during active infection and were followed longitudinally. Concerning this clone itself: The identical CDR3 is also encoded by other nucleotide sequences in the sample.

Input material: peripheral blood. The chain carries TRBV27 and TRBJ2-3; 10 nucleotides agree with TRBD2. The sequence was collected from a woman aged 55-75 years with COVID-19, enrolled during active disease. CDR3 sequence: CASSLGLAVSTDTQYF. The CDR3 DNA is TGTGCCAGCAGTTTAGGACTAGCGGTGAGCACAGATACGCAGTATTTT.